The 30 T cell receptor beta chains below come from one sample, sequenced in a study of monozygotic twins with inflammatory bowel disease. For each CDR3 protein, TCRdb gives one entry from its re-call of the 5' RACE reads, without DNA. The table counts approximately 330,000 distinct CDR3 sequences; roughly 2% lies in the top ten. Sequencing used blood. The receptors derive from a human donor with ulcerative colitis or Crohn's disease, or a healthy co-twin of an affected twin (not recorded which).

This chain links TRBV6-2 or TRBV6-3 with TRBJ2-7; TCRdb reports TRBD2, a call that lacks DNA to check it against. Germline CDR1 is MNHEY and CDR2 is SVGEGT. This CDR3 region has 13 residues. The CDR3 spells CASSPYRVYEQYF.

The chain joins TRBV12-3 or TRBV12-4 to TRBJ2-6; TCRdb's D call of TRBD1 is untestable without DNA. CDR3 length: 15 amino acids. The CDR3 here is CASSRPHSGANVLTF.

CDR3 sequence: CSVANGRNNEQFF. The chain recombines TRBV29-1 with TRBJ2-1; the TRBD2 assignment by TCRdb is unverifiable without DNA. The germline V gene has CDR1 SQVTM and CDR2 ANQGSEA. The CDR3 extends over 13 amino acids.

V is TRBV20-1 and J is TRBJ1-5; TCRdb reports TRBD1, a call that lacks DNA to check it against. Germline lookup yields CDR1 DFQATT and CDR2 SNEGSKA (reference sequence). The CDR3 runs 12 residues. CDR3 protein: CSARTGDQPQHF.

This chain's CDR3 is CASSLGRTGYSNNEQFF. The chain couples TRBV11-2 to TRBJ2-1; TCRdb indicates TRBD1, and absent DNA this call remains unverified. CDR1 SGHAT and CDR2 FQNNGV come from the germline V gene. The CDR3 is made up of 17 amino acids.

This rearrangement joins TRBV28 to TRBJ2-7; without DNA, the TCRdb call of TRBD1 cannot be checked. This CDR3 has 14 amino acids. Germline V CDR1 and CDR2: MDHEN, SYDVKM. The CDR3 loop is CASLLGAGQSEQYF.

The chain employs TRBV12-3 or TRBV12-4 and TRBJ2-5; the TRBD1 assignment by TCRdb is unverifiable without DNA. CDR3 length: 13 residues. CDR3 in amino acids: CASSLGRGETQYF.

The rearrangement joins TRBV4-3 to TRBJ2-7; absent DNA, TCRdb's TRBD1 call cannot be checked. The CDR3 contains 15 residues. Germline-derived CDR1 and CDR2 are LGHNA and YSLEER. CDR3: CASSQGLQAAYEQYF.

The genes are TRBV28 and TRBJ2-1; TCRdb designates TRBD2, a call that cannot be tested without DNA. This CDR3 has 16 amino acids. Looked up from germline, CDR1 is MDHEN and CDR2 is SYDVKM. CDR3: CASNKPFAGGYNEQFF.

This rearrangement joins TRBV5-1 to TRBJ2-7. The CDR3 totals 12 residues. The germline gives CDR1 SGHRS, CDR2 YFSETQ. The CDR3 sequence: CASSAERYEQYF.

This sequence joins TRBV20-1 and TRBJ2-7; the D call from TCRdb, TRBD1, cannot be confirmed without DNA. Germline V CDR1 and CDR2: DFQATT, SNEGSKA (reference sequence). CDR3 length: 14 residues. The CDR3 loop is CSARPDRGSHEQYF.

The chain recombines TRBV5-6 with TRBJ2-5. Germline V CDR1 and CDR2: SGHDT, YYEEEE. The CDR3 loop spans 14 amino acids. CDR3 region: CASSLASVQETQYF.

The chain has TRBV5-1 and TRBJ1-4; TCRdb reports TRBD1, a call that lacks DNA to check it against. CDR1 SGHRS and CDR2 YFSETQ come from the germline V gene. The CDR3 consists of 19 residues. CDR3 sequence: CASRAGGTEIPTSHEKLFF.

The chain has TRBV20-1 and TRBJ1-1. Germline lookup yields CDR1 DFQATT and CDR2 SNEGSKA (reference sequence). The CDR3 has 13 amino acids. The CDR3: CSARDSLNTEAFF.

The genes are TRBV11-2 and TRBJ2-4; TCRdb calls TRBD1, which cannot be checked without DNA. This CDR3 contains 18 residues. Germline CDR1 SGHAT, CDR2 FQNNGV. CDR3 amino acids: CASSLVVTAKSAKNIQYF.

The CDR3 sequence is CSARDSRSTPYEQYF. V gene TRBV20-1 combines with J gene TRBJ2-7. Germline loops: CDR1 DFQATT, CDR2 SNEGSKA (reference sequence). The length of the CDR3 is 15 residues.

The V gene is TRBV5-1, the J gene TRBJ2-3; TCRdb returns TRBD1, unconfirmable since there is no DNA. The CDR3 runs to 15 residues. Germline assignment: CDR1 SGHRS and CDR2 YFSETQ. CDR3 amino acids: CASSFTGGVTDTQYF.

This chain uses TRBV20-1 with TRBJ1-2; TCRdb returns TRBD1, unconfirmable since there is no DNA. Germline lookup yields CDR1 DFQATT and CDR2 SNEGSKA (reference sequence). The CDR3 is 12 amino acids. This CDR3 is CSAAPSNYGYTF.

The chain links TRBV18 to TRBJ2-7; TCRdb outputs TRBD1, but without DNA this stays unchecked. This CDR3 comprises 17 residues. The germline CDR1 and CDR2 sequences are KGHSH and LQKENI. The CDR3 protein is CASSPPNMAGQGYEQYF. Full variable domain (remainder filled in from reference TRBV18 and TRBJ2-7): NAGVMQNPRHLVRRRGQEARLRCSPMKGHSHVYWYRQLPEEGLKFMVYLQKENIIDESGMPKERFSAEFPKEGPSILRIQQVVRGDSAAYFCASSPPNMAGQGYEQYFGPGTRLTVT.

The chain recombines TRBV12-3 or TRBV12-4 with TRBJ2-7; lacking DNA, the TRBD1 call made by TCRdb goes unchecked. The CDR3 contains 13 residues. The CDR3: CASSPLGGGEQYF.

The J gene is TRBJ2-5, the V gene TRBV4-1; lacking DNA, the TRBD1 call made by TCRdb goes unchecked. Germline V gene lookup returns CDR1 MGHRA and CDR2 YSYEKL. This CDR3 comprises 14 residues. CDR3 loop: CTSSQDEGAKTQYF.

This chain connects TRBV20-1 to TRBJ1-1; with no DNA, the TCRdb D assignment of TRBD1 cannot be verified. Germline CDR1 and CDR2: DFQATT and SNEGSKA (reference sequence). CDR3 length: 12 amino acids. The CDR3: CSGDSSNTEAFF.

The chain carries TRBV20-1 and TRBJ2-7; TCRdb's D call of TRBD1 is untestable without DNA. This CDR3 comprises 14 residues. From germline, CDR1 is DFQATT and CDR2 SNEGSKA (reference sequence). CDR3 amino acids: CSASLPGGGHGLYF.

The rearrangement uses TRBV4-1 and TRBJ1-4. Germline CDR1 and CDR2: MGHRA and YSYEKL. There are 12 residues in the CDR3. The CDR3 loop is CASSPAGEKLFF.

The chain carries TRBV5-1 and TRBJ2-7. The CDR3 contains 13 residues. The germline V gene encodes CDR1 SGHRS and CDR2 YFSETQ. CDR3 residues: CASSLVSENEQYF.

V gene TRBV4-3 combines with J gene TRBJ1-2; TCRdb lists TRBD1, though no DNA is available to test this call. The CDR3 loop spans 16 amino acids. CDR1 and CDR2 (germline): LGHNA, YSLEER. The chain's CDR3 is CASSQDPDTGNYGYTF.

This CDR3 is CASSLTSGRGALEQYF. The J gene is TRBJ2-7, the V gene TRBV19; no DNA is available, so the TRBD2 call from TCRdb remains unchecked. The germline gives CDR1 LNHDA, CDR2 SQIVND (reference sequence). There are 16 residues in the CDR3.

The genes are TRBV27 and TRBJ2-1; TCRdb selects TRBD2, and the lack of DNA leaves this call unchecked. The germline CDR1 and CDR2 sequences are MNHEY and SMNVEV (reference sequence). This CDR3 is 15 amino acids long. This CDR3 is CASSGDYDHYNEQFF.

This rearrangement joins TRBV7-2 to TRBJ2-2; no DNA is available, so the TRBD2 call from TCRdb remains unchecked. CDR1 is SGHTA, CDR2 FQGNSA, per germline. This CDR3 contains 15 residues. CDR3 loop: CASSTRLGEAGELFF.

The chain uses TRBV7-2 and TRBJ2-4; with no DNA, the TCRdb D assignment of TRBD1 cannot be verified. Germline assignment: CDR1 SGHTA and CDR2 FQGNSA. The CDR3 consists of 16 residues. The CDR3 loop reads CDSRHAGGLAKNIQYF.